Below are 20 T cell receptor beta chains sequenced from a single sample in a study of tumor and adjacent non-tumor tissue in lung cancer. A modified ARM-PCR protocol with three rounds of nested PCR amplified TCRbeta. Each CDR3 protein is one row after TCRdb ran MiXCR on the multiplex PCR reads. The table includes about 93,000 distinct CDR3 sequences, approximately 70% detected once. This sample's RNA came from whole unsorted tissue. Input material: lung tumor tissue. The receptor set was obtained from a man between 60 and 75 years old with non-small cell lung cancer.

This rearrangement joins TRBV29-1 to TRBJ2-5; TRBD2 aligns across 7 bases. Looked up from germline, CDR1 is SQVTM and CDR2 is ANQGSEA. V shed 4 bases and J 14 bases; nucleotides not matched to a gene: 16. The CDR3 length is 13 residues. CDR3 coding DNA: TGCAGCGTTGCTTGGGGACCGCGGGAGACCCGATACTTC. As protein: CSVAWGPRETRYF.

The V gene is TRBV11-2, the J gene TRBJ2-1, with a weak D call TRBD2 (5 bases). CDR3 length: 15 residues. CDR1 is SGHAT, CDR2 FQNNGV, per germline. The germline V and J ends were trimmed by 5 bases and 10 bases, with 21 bases remaining between them. CDR3 sequence: CASSAGFIRTVEQFF. CDR3 coding DNA: TGTGCCAGCAGCGCGGGCTTCATACGCACCGTGGAGCAGTTCTTC.

Notes on this clonotype: Compared with germline, one end of the junction differs, possibly owing to a read error. The gene calls are TRBV29-1 and TRBJ2-7, with 7 bases identical to TRBD1. There are 13 residues in the CDR3. Germline loops: CDR1 SQVTM, CDR2 ANQGSEA. CDR3 in DNA: TGCAGTGTTCCGGGACAGTCCGTATACGAGCAGTGCTTC. It specifies CSVPGQSVYEQCF.

Remarks on this clonotype: A junction boundary mismatches the germline segment, possibly from a read error. The chain combines TRBV5-4 with TRBJ2-2, with D tentatively TRBD2 (5 bases). Germline V gene data show CDR1 as SGHNT and CDR2 as YYREEE (reference sequence). The CDR3 covers 12 residues. This CDR3 reads CAPPTGTGELFF. CDR3 nucleotides: TGTGCCCCCCCCACGGGAACCGGTGAGCTGTTTTTT.

Concerning this clonotype itself: This may arise from a read error, as a much more abundant clone is one base away. This chain links TRBV6-2 or TRBV6-3 with TRBJ1-1; D is uncertain. The CDR3 sequence is 15 residues long. Per germline, CDR1 MNHEY and CDR2 SVGEGT. The CDR3 sequence: CASSYGRDWNTGAFF. CDR3 DNA: TGTGCCAGCAGTTACGGCCGGGATTGGAACACTGGAGCTTTCTTT.

To note about this clonotype: A much larger clone lies one base from this, so it may be a read error. The CDR3 coding sequence is TGTGCCAGCACACGAGATTTGGGTTATGGCTGCACCTTC. Protein sequence: CASTRDLGYGCTF. The chain employs TRBV28 and TRBJ1-2, with D unclear. This CDR3 region has 13 residues. From germline, CDR1 is MDHEN and CDR2 SYDVKM.

Turning to this clonotype: A clone one base away is much larger, so this may be a read error. It is likely a read error, because the conserved phenylalanine at the end of the CDR3 is missing. The chain couples TRBV30 to TRBJ1-6; D unresolved. The germline CDR1 and CDR2 sequences are GTSNPN and SVGIG (reference sequence). This CDR3 spans 14 amino acids. The chain's CDR3 is CAWRTFSSNSPLHY. The DNA of the CDR3 is TGTGCCTGGAGAACTTTCTCCTCTAATTCACCCCTCCACTAT.

The chain recombines TRBV4-3 with TRBJ2-7; no firm D call. This CDR3 contains 15 residues. With 1 base removed from V and 2 bases from J, the gap between germline ends came to 12 bases. Germline V lookup: CDR1 LGHNA, CDR2 YSLEER. CDR3 loop: CASSQAQEPPYEQYF. Here the CDR3 DNA reads TGCGCCAGCAGCCAAGCGCAAGAACCACCCTACGAGCAGTACTTC.

As concerns this clonotype: Relative to the germline gene, one junction end is altered; a read error may explain this. The V gene is TRBV11-3, the J gene TRBJ2-5; D is possibly TRBD1 (6 bases). The CDR3 has 18 amino acids. Looked up from germline, CDR1 is SGHNT and CDR2 is YENEEA. CDR3 in DNA: TGTCCCAGCGGCTTAGACGGCTGCCGCAGGGGACGAACAGAGACCCAGTACTTC. Amino acids: CPSGLDGCRRGRTETQYF.

Note on this clonotype: The junction shows a germline mismatch at one end, possibly a read error. CDR3 nucleotide sequence: TGTAGCGCCATAGACAGGTACTCCTACCATGAGCAGTTCTTC. It translates to CSAIDRYSYHEQFF. This rearrangement joins TRBV29-1 to TRBJ2-1; possibly TRBD1 for D (6 bases). Per germline, CDR1 SQVTM and CDR2 ANQGSEA. This CDR3 has 14 residues.

Regarding this clonotype: At one boundary the junction diverges from the germline segment, which might be a read error. The CDR3 spells CGVATEPYEPYF. The CDR3 coding sequence is TGCGGTGTTGCTACAGAGCCCTACGAGCCGTACTTC. This chain connects TRBV29-1 to TRBJ2-7; no firm D call. The CDR3 runs 12 residues. Germline V gene sequence: CDR1 SQVTM, CDR2 ANQGSEA.

This clonotype showed up just a few times. A much larger clone differs by one base, so this may be a read error. The rearrangement uses TRBV6-1 and TRBJ1-6; tentative D call: TRBD1 (6 bases). The CDR3 consists of 14 residues. Germline V CDR1 and CDR2: MNHNS, SASEGT. Trimming removed 6 bases at V and 7 bases at J, with 13 bases between. The CDR3 region is CASSTGNLNSPLHF. CDR3 coding DNA: TGTGCCAGCAGCACAGGGAATTTAAATTCACCCCTCCACTTT.

Turning to this clonotype: This may come from a read error, since a much larger clone is one base off. The chain joins TRBV20-1 to TRBJ1-4; the D gene is possibly TRBD1 (6 bases). CDR3 length: 16 amino acids. Germline CDR1 and CDR2: DFQATT and SNEGSKA (reference sequence). In DNA, the CDR3 is TGCAGAGCTAGCCCTTCCGGGACATCGCCTGGTGAAAAACTGTTTTTT. This translates into CRASPSGTSPGEKLFF.

The genes are TRBV4-3 and TRBJ2-1; D gene uncertain. Germline CDR1 LGHNA, CDR2 YSLEER. V dropped 2 bases and J dropped 3 bases, with 14 bases sitting between them. The CDR3 is made up of 16 amino acids. CDR3 region: CASSQYYGLSYNEQFF. CDR3 DNA sequence: TGCGCCAGCAGCCAATATTATGGGTTGAGCTACAATGAGCAGTTCTTC.

This clonotype was detected many times. V usage is TRBV6-1 and J usage is TRBJ2-7, with D maybe TRBD1 (6 bases). V lost 3 bases to trimming and J lost 2 bases, with 11 bases between them. The CDR3 is 14 residues long. The germline gives CDR1 MNHNS, CDR2 SASEGT. The CDR3 reads CASSEGHSTYEQYF. CDR3 sequence (DNA): TGTGCCAGCAGTGAGGGACACAGCACCTACGAGCAGTACTTC.

This clonotype showed up many times. This sequence joins TRBV5-4 and TRBJ2-7; unclear D gene. The CDR3 covers 15 residues. CDR1 is SGHNT, CDR2 YYREEE, per germline (reference sequence). Trimming shortened V by 4 bases and J by 7 bases, and 21 bases separated the two germline ends. CDR3 DNA sequence: TGTGCCAGCAGCCTGGAAAAGGGCAGCCACCGTGAGCAGTACTTC. Translated, it gives CASSLEKGSHREQYF.

Remarks on this clonotype: The CDR3 ends on some other residue instead of the conserved phenylalanine or tryptophan, so this is likely a read error. The chain recombines TRBV12-3 or TRBV12-4 with TRBJ2-3; D perhaps matches TRBD2 (6 bases). The CDR3 totals 14 residues. The ends were cut back, 8 bases at V and 1 base at J, with 13 bases in the middle. CDR3 bases: TGTGCCAGCTGCCTGACTAGTGGCACAGATACGCAGTATCTT. As protein: CASCLTSGTDTQYL.

The genes are TRBV11-3 and TRBJ1-1; 7 bases fit TRBD1. CDR3 length: 14 amino acids. In germline, CDR1 is SGHNT, CDR2 YENEEA. V lost 4 bases and J lost 4; bases outside the gene matches: 6. The CDR3 sequence: CASSWDSPSTEAFF. In nucleotides, the CDR3 is TGTGCCAGCAGCTGGGACAGCCCTAGCACTGAAGCTTTCTTT.

This clonotype was counted ten times or more. V is TRBV4-1 and J is TRBJ1-4, with a tentative D call TRBD1 (5 bases). Germline V CDR1 and CDR2: MGHRA, YSYEKL. This CDR3 contains 13 residues. Trimming removed 3 bases from V and 12 bases from J, with 14 bases in between. The CDR3 region is CASSQDWGGELFF. The CDR3 DNA follows: TGCGCCAGCAGCCAGGACTGGGGGGGAGAACTGTTTTTT.

A note on this clonotype: Since a much larger clone is just one base distant, this may be a read error. The V and J genes are TRBV20-1 and TRBJ2-2, with D maybe TRBD1 (5 bases). CDR3 length: 14 amino acids. V lost 1 base and J lost 7, with 13 bases in between. The germline V gene has CDR1 DFQATT and CDR2 SNEGSKA (reference sequence). CDR3 nucleotides: TGCAGTGCTAGAGTGGTCGTGGGGCACGGGGAGCTGTTTTTT. This sequence encodes CSARVVVGHGELFF.